These 12 T cell receptor beta chains came from one sample sequenced in a study of T cell responses to AZD1222 COVID-19 vaccine. Assay: immunoSEQ multiplex PCR; the TCRdb copy retains only in-frame clones and omits some. The sample includes some 120,000 clones, 70% to 90% seen only once; the top ten take under 35%. The sequencing used peripheral blood, collected on day 0 of AZD1222 vaccination. These receptors came from an adult in good health.

The chain links TRBV27 to TRBJ2-1, with TRBD2 matching 8 bases. Germline CDR1 is MNHEY and CDR2 is SMNVEV (reference sequence). This CDR3 contains 14 residues. The ends lost 5 bases at V and 7 bases at J; junction bases unmatched: 7. CDR3 nucleotides: TGTGCCAGCAGTCCCTCCACTAGCGGAAATGAGCAGTTCTTC. Protein product: CASSPSTSGNEQFF.

This chain joins TRBV7-8 and TRBJ2-1; 9 bases align to TRBD1. This CDR3 is built from 18 residues. Germline V gives CDR1 SGHVS, CDR2 FQNEAQ. J was trimmed by 3 bases and V by 2 bases; bases with no gene match: 11. For the CDR3, the DNA is TGTGCCAGCAGCTTAATACCGGGACAGGGAAGGTACTACAATGAGCAGTTCTTC. Translation gives CASSLIPGQGRYYNEQFF.

The sample holds one count of this clone. The sample holds other DNA sequences that translate to the same CDR3. This chain links TRBV19 with TRBJ1-3, with D possibly TRBD1 on 6 matching bases. The CDR3 has 15 amino acids. Germline lookup yields CDR1 LNHDA and CDR2 SQIVND (reference sequence). The V and J ends lost 3 bases and 0 bases respectively, with 9 bases between them. CDR3 coding DNA: TGTGCCAGTAGTATCCCGACAGGCTCTGGAAACACCATATATTTT. It specifies CASSIPTGSGNTIYF.

The rearrangement joins TRBV7-2 to TRBJ2-1; no clear D. This CDR3 spans 14 amino acids. Trimming cost V 5 bases and J 5 bases, with 13 bases left between them. Germline V lookup: CDR1 SGHTA, CDR2 FQGNSA. The CDR3 DNA is TGTGCCAGCAGCAATGGCCCCAAACACAATGAGCAGTTCTTC. Translated, it gives CASSNGPKHNEQFF.

The chain couples TRBV12-3 or TRBV12-4 to TRBJ1-6; D uncertain. The CDR3 is 13 amino acids. With 1 base removed from V and 7 bases from J, the gap between germline ends came to 5 bases. CDR3 region: CASSLGSNSPLHF. CDR3 bases: TGTGCCAGCAGTTTAGGCTCCAATTCACCCCTCCACTTT.

This sequence joins TRBV27 and TRBJ1-4; 11 bases are shared with TRBD1. The trim removed 1 base at V and 10 bases at J, leaving 5 bases unmatched. The germline V gene has CDR1 MNHEY and CDR2 SMNVEV (reference sequence). The CDR3 contains 15 residues. The CDR3 region is CASSLLVDRGRKLFF. The CDR3 bases are TGTGCCAGCAGTTTATTGGTGGACAGGGGGCGAAAACTGTTTTTT.

The chain uses TRBV25-1 and TRBJ2-2; D unresolved. Trimming pared 5 bases from V and 5 bases from J, leaving 6 bases between. The CDR3 totals 12 residues. CDR1 MGHDK and CDR2 SYGVNS come from the germline V gene. The CDR3 loop is CASSRGTGELFF. Written as DNA, the CDR3 is TGTGCCAGCAGTCGCGGAACCGGGGAGCTGTTTTTT.

V usage is TRBV12-3 or TRBV12-4 and J usage is TRBJ1-5; D call uncertain. Trimming stripped 8 bases from V and 7 bases from J, with 15 bases between. The CDR3 consists of 13 residues. The CDR3 reads CASGLGVRQPQHF. The DNA of the CDR3 is TGTGCCAGCGGACTCGGGGTAAGGCAGCCCCAGCATTTT.

The V gene is TRBV9, the J gene TRBJ2-7, with 13 bases fitting TRBD2. Germline values: CDR1 SGDLS, CDR2 YYNGEE. This CDR3 has 15 residues. V was pared by 3 bases and J by 6 bases, with 6 bases of the junction left unmatched. Here the CDR3 reads CASSAGLAGVSEQYF. The CDR3 nucleotides are TGTGCCAGCAGCGCTGGACTAGCGGGAGTTTCCGAGCAGTACTTC.

V usage is TRBV19 and J usage is TRBJ1-5; TRBD1 is a possible D gene (5 bases). In germline, CDR1 is LNHDA, CDR2 SQIVND (reference sequence). The CDR3 runs to 16 residues. Trimming stripped 7 bases from V and 7 bases from J, with 23 bases between. CDR3 region: CASNSPGVGGDQPQHF. The CDR3 DNA is TGTGCCAGTAACTCCCCGGGGGTGGGGGGAGACCAGCCCCAGCATTTT.

The rearrangement uses TRBV7-8 and TRBJ1-2, with unresolved D. Trimming removed 0 bases from V and 8 bases from J, with 13 bases in between. There are 14 residues in the CDR3. Germline CDR1 is SGHVS and CDR2 is FQNEAQ. The CDR3 is CASSLADAVEGYTF. Here the CDR3 DNA reads TGTGCCAGCAGCTTAGCGGATGCTGTCGAGGGCTACACCTTC. Together with reference TRBV7-8 and TRBJ1-2, the CDR3 gives the full variable domain: GAGVSQSPRYKVAKRGQDVALRCDPISGHVSLFWYQQALGQGPEFLTYFQNEAQLDKSGLPSDRFFAERPEGSVSTLKIQRTQQEDSAVYLCASSLADAVEGYTFGSGTRLTVV.

The rearrangement joins TRBV2 to TRBJ1-2; 7 positions agree with TRBD1. Germline lookup yields CDR1 SNHLY and CDR2 FYNNEI. The CDR3 covers 14 residues. Unmatched junction bases numbered 12, after V lost 7 bases and J lost 7 bases. The CDR3: CASNRQGSRPGYTF. DNA of the CDR3: TGTGCCAGCAACCGACAGGGCTCAAGACCTGGCTACACCTTC.